This T cell receptor beta chain comes out of a study of cytomegalovirus exposure and HLA in healthy donors. The CDR3 covers 15 residues. Per the germline V gene, CDR1 is LNHDA and CDR2 is SQIVND (reference sequence). The germline V and J ends were trimmed by 4 bases and 6 bases, with 16 bases remaining between them. Data came from immunoSEQ multiplex PCR; TCRdb stores just in-frame clones and leaves some out. Of around 190,000 clones listed, 80% to 90% were seen once; the top ten hold around 1.2%. This sequence was found in a woman aged 30 to 39 in good health and CMV-seronegative. Sequenced input: PBMCs. The chain employs TRBV19 and TRBJ1-5, with TRBD1 as a possible D gene (6 bases). CDR3 in amino acids: CASSRLGGVGQPQHF. The CDR3 bases are TGTGCCAGTAGTAGGCTAGGGGGAGTAGGTCAGCCCCAGCATTTT.